This T cell receptor (beta chain) was observed in a study of blood T cell repertoires in COVID-19. The wider study: The analysed material was cDNA or gDNA that came from T cells, B-cell-depleted T cells, or PBMCs.

Assay used: immunoSEQ multiplex PCR; TCRdb lists only in-frame clones, some missing. The sample lists 450,000 or so clones; about 91% were seen once. Followed longitudinally, the Seattle patients had been enrolled during active infection. This CDR3 spans 16 amino acids. Germline loops: CDR1 LNHDA, CDR2 SQIVND (reference sequence). V was shortened by 5 bases and J by 5 bases, with 18 bases between the two germline ends. V gene TRBV19 combines with J gene TRBJ1-4, with a weak D call TRBD1 (5 bases). The sample taken for sequencing was peripheral blood. The clonotype comes from a woman in her thirties or forties with COVID-19, enrolled during active disease. CDR3 nucleotide sequence: TGTGCCAGTAGTCGCCGGCGGGGCAGCTTAAATGAAAAACTGTTTTTT. Translating it yields CASSRRRGSLNEKLFF.